One sample yielded the 23 T cell receptor beta chains listed below, sequenced in a study of T cell changes during pregnancy in multiple sclerosis. Clones were sequenced by immunoSEQ multiplex PCR, and TCRdb holds only the in-frame ones, with some missing. Of approximately 100,000 clones listed, 85% to 95% are singletons. The sequences come from peripheral blood, collected before pregnancy. Receptor source: a female donor with multiple sclerosis, enrolled in a pregnancy study.

The gene calls are TRBV18 and TRBJ1-1; D might be TRBD1 (6 bases). Deletions cut 0 bases from V and 6 bases from J, with 14 bases between. This CDR3 region has 15 residues. Germline values: CDR1 KGHSH, CDR2 LQKENI. DNA for the CDR3: TGTGCCAGCTCACCACCCAACCGGGACATCTCTGAAGCTTTCTTT. Its translation is CASSPPNRDISEAFF.

This chain connects TRBV11-3 to TRBJ2-1; D is uncertain. Trimming removed 0 bases from V and 5 bases from J, with 5 bases in between. In germline, CDR1 is SGHNT, CDR2 YENEEA. The CDR3 totals 13 residues. CDR3 sequence reads: CASSLDTDNEQFF. The CDR3 region has the DNA TGTGCCAGCAGCTTAGACACAGACAATGAGCAGTTCTTC.

The chain is built from TRBV4-1 and TRBJ2-5, with D maybe TRBD2 (6 bases). Trimming shortened V by 0 bases and J by 4 bases, and 15 bases separated the two germline ends. The CDR3 is 16 residues long. Germline loops: CDR1 MGHRA, CDR2 YSYEKL. The CDR3 nucleotides are TGCGCCAGCAGCCAAGATGGGGGGTTGGGTACAGAGACCCAGTACTTC. Translation: CASSQDGGLGTETQYF.

The chain carries TRBV7-9 and TRBJ2-1; no clear D gene. V lost 0 bases, J lost 9 bases, and 12 bases lay in between. CDR3 length: 14 amino acids. Germline CDR1 is SEHNR and CDR2 is FQNEAQ (reference sequence). The CDR3 bases are TGTGCCAGCAGCTTAGCAGAGACGCGACTTGAGCAGTTCTTC. Its protein product is CASSLAETRLEQFF.

CDR3 nucleotides: TGTGCCAGCAGGGAGGGAGGTCCCCGAGATACGCAGTATTTT. Its translation: CASREGGPRDTQYF. The gene calls are TRBV6-5 and TRBJ2-3; a weak D match, TRBD2 (6 bases). Trimming shortened V by 6 bases and J by 5 bases, and 15 bases separated the two germline ends. Germline V gene lookup returns CDR1 MNHEY and CDR2 SVGAGI. This CDR3 has 14 residues.

This rearrangement joins TRBV29-1 to TRBJ2-2; D remains ambiguous. Germline V gene data show CDR1 as SQVTM and CDR2 as ANQGSEA. V lost 1 base and J lost 4, with 7 bases in between. This CDR3 is built from 13 residues. The CDR3 DNA reads TGCAGCGTTGAAGTGCAGGCCACCGGGGAGCTGTTTTTT. It specifies CSVEVQATGELFF.

J is TRBJ2-3 and V is TRBV5-1; 8 nucleotides align to TRBD2. Per the germline V gene, CDR1 is SGHRS and CDR2 is YFSETQ. The CDR3 spans 15 residues. Trimming at V came to 4 bases and at J to 0 bases, leaving 4 bases not matched to a gene. In nucleotides, the CDR3 is TGCGCCAGCAGCCTTAGCGGGAAAAGCACAGATACGCAGTATTTT. Protein sequence: CASSLSGKSTDTQYF.

V is TRBV9 and J is TRBJ2-1; unclear D gene. Germline V gene data show CDR1 as SGDLS and CDR2 as YYNGEE. Between the trimmed V and J ends, which lost 3 bases and 8 bases, there was a span of 15 bases. The CDR3 has 14 residues. The CDR3: CASSALALGHEQFF. The CDR3 bases are TGTGCCAGCAGCGCCCTCGCACTTGGGCATGAGCAGTTCTTC.

The chain combines TRBV19 with TRBJ2-7; D is ambiguous. Between the trimmed V and J ends, which lost 8 bases and 5 bases, there was a span of 16 bases. The germline gives CDR1 LNHDA, CDR2 SQIVND (reference sequence). The CDR3 has 13 amino acids. CDR3: CASSGERRDEQYF. CDR3 coding DNA: TGTGCCAGTTCCGGAGAACGAAGAGACGAGCAGTACTTC.

The rearrangement uses TRBV27 and TRBJ1-1; D remains ambiguous. CDR1 and CDR2 from the germline V gene are MNHEY and SMNVEV (reference sequence). V was shortened by 4 bases and J by 1 base, with 13 bases between the two germline ends. This CDR3 region has 15 residues. The CDR3 region has the DNA TGTGCCAGCAGTTCCTACTCTTTAGCGAACACTGAAGCTTTCTTT. It translates to CASSSYSLANTEAFF.

The genes are TRBV5-1 and TRBJ1-1; no clear D. The germline CDR1 and CDR2 sequences are SGHRS and YFSETQ. This CDR3 is built from 15 residues. V lost 1 base, J lost 0 bases, and 10 bases lay in between. The CDR3 spells CASSLFSGMNTEAFF. In nucleotides, the CDR3 is TGCGCCAGCAGCTTGTTTTCCGGGATGAACACTGAAGCTTTCTTT.

J is TRBJ2-3 and V is TRBV6-6, with 13 bases identical to TRBD2. The V and J ends lost 6 bases and 4 bases, in that order; junction bases with no gene match: 4. This CDR3 is built from 15 residues. The germline CDR1 and CDR2 sequences are MNHNY and SVGAGI (reference sequence). The CDR3 DNA reads as TGTGCCAGCAGGGCACTAGCGGGAGGGGCAGATACGCAGTATTTT. This codes for CASRALAGGADTQYF.

This clone was observed once. The chain uses TRBV4-2 and TRBJ2-7; D is perhaps TRBD2 (5 bases). This CDR3 contains 14 residues. Germline loops: CDR1 LGHNA, CDR2 YNFKEQ. Trimming pared 0 bases from V and 3 bases from J, leaving 9 bases between. The CDR3 sequence: CASSQDQGGYEQYF. In nucleotides, the CDR3 is TGTGCCAGCAGCCAAGATCAAGGAGGCTACGAGCAGTACTTC.

This sequence joins TRBV9 and TRBJ2-7; TRBD2 agrees at 10 bases. After removal of 0 bases from V and 3 bases from J, the junction contained 3 bases not matched to a gene. Germline V gene sequence: CDR1 SGDLS, CDR2 YYNGEE. The CDR3 extends over 15 amino acids. The CDR3 bases are TGTGCCAGCAGCGTAGCCGCTAGCGGGAGCTACGAGCAGTACTTC. Translation gives CASSVAASGSYEQYF.

CDR3 in amino acids: CAIKGGAVGNTIYF. The CDR3 region has the DNA TGTGCCATCAAAGGGGGGGCCGTTGGAAACACCATATATTTT. V is TRBV10-3 and J is TRBJ1-3; D possibly corresponds to TRBD1 (6 bases). The germline CDR1 and CDR2 sequences are ENHRY and SYGVKD. Trimming removed 7 bases at V and 3 bases at J, with 13 bases between. This CDR3 spans 14 amino acids.

This chain uses TRBV5-6 with TRBJ1-1; possible D gene TRBD1, 5 bases. V was pared by 0 bases and J by 0 bases, with 9 bases between. The CDR3 length is 15 residues. Per germline, CDR1 SGHDT and CDR2 YYEEEE. The chain's CDR3 is CASSLVRQLNTEAFF. DNA of the CDR3: TGTGCCAGCAGCTTGGTACGACAGTTGAACACTGAAGCTTTCTTT.

V gene TRBV28 combines with J gene TRBJ1-1, with D uncertain. The CDR3 loop spans 14 amino acids. V was cut by 3 bases and J by 5 bases, with 13 bases left in between. Per the germline V gene, CDR1 is MDHEN and CDR2 is SYDVKM. CDR3 residues: CASSLEGGRTEAFF. In DNA form, the CDR3 reads TGTGCCAGCAGTTTGGAGGGAGGGAGGACTGAAGCTTTCTTT.

The V and J genes are TRBV5-4 and TRBJ2-1; no clear D gene. This CDR3 spans 13 amino acids. Germline CDR1 and CDR2: SGHNT and YYREEE (reference sequence). The V and J ends lost 0 bases and 9 bases respectively, with 10 bases between them. The CDR3 sequence: CASSLAGRVEQFF. DNA for the CDR3: TGTGCCAGCAGCTTGGCCGGTAGAGTTGAGCAGTTCTTC. The entire variable domain, with the rest obtained from reference TRBV5-4 and TRBJ2-1, is as follows: ETGVTQSPTHLIKTRGQQVTLRCSSQSGHNTVSWYQQALGQGPQFIFQYYREEENGRGNFPPRFSGLQFPNYSSELNVNALELDDSALYLCASSLAGRVEQFFGPGTRLTVL.

The CDR3 reads CASSARGQTQYF. The CDR3 nucleotides read TGTGCCAGCAGCGCCAGGGGTCAGACCCAGTACTTC. The chain carries TRBV6-5 and TRBJ2-5; D is perhaps TRBD1 (6 bases). The CDR3 sequence is 12 residues long. Trimming stripped 6 bases from V and 6 bases from J, with 11 bases between. Germline CDR1 and CDR2: MNHEY and SVGAGI.

The chain carries TRBV11-2 and TRBJ2-1; unclear D gene. CDR3 length: 15 amino acids. CDR1 is SGHAT, CDR2 FQNNGV, per germline. Trimming left V 2 bases short and J 9 bases short, with 17 bases between. CDR3 coding DNA: TGTGCCAGCAGCTTAAACGCGGTGGTGGGTCTTGAGCAGTTCTTC. Amino acid sequence: CASSLNAVVGLEQFF.

The CDR3 protein is CASSSPGQNYSYEQYF. CDR3 nucleotides: TGTGCCAGCAGCTCACCGGGACAGAACTACTCCTACGAGCAGTACTTC. The rearrangement uses TRBV7-9 and TRBJ2-7; 7 bases are shared with TRBD1. The CDR3 is made up of 16 amino acids. The J segment lost 0 bases and the V segment lost 4 bases, leaving 9 bases of the junction unmatched. From germline, CDR1 is SEHNR and CDR2 FQNEAQ (reference sequence).

This clone was observed once. The chain has TRBV14 and TRBJ2-3, with TRBD1 matching over 10 bases. The CDR3 sequence is 15 residues long. V shed 3 bases and J 3 bases; nucleotides not matched to a gene: 3. The germline V gene encodes CDR1 SGHDN and CDR2 FVKESK. DNA for the CDR3: TGTGCCAGCAGCCACCGGACAGGGGGGACAGATACGCAGTATTTT. This gives the protein CASSHRTGGTDTQYF.

The chain carries TRBV7-9 and TRBJ2-2, with TRBD1 matching over 8 bases. The V and J ends lost 4 bases and 5 bases, in that order; junction bases with no gene match: 6. Germline CDR1 reads SEHNR; CDR2 reads FQNEAQ (reference sequence). This CDR3 spans 15 amino acids. The CDR3 reads CASSWTGRTTGELFF. CDR3 nucleotide sequence: TGTGCCAGCAGCTGGACAGGGAGGACTACCGGGGAGCTGTTTTTT.